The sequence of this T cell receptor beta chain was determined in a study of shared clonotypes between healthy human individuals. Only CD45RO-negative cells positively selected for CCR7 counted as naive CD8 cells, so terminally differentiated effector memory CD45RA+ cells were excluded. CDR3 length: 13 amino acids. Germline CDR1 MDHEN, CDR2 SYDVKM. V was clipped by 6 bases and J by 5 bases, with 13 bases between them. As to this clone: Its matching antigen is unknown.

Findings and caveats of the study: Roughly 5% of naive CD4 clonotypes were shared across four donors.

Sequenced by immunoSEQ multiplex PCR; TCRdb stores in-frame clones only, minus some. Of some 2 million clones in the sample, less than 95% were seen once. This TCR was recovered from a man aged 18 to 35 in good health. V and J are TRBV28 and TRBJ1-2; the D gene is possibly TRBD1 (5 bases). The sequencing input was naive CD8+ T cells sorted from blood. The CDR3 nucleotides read TGTGCCAGCAGACTGGGACCCGAATATGGCTACACCTTC. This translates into CASRLGPEYGYTF.